The 15 T cell receptor beta chains given below trace back to one sample, sequenced in a study of vaccination and CD4 T cells after COVID-19. Cultured CD4+ T cells had their DNA profiled by the Oncomine TCR Beta short-read assay. TCRdb itself ran the PCR reads through MiXCR, one entry per CDR3 protein. This sample carries roughly 5,000 distinct CDR3 sequences, about 28% of them seen once, and the ten largest clones take roughly a third. The antigens these receptors bind are not known. Indicated treatment: approximately nine-day PBMC culture with coronavirus spike peptide pools or control peptides (ViraFEST assay). An unexposed donor provided the CD4+ T cells, which were collected before the COVID-19 pandemic (2011-2018). Input material: CD4+ T cells from blood, cultured in vitro. The receptors stem from a human donor in good health.

This clonotype occurred a few times. The chain is built from TRBV4-1 and TRBJ1-2; D is perhaps TRBD1 (5 bases). The V gene's germline CDR1 is MGHRA and CDR2 YSYEKL. CDR3 length: 14 amino acids. V shed 0 bases and J shed 7 bases, with 12 bases lying between them. The CDR3 is CASSQEFGAGGYTF. As DNA, the CDR3 is TGCGCCAGCAGCCAAGAATTTGGGGCCGGTGGCTACACCTTC.

This chain uses TRBV6-5 with TRBJ1-3, with 7 bases aligning to TRBD1. The V gene's germline CDR1 is MNHEY and CDR2 SVGAGI. The CDR3 runs 17 residues. With 0 bases clipped from V and 2 bases from J, the junction kept 7 bases outside the gene matches. Written as DNA, the CDR3 is TGTGCCAGCAGTTACTCACGGCCAGGGGGGGCTGGAAACACCATATATTTT. Translated: CASSYSRPGGAGNTIYF.

The chain uses TRBV12-3 or TRBV12-4 and TRBJ2-2; D gene unclear. The CDR3 totals 13 residues. Trimming removed 6 bases at V and 8 bases at J, with 13 bases between. This chain's CDR3 is CASSRTSPGELFF. As DNA, the CDR3 is TGTGCCAGCAGCAGGACCAGCCCGGGGGAGCTGTTTTTT.

The chain combines TRBV12-5 with TRBJ2-7; D tentatively reads TRBD1 or TRBD2 (5 bases each). V lost 5 bases and J 0 bases, leaving 11 bases between the germline ends. Germline CDR1 reads LGHNT; CDR2 reads FRNRAP. This CDR3 is 14 amino acids long. CDR3 amino acids: CASGLGTDSYEQYF. The DNA of the CDR3 is TGTGCTAGTGGTCTAGGGACGGACTCCTACGAGCAGTACTTC.

J is TRBJ1-1 and V is TRBV6-1; D is possibly TRBD1 (5 bases). In germline, CDR1 is MNHNS, CDR2 SASEGT. The CDR3 extends over 14 amino acids. V dropped 5 bases and J dropped 5 bases, with 15 bases sitting between them. Written as DNA, the CDR3 is TGTGCCAGCAGTAAGGGCAGGGTGTATACTGAAGCTTTCTTT. It codes for CASSKGRVYTEAFF.

This clonotype turned up a few times. The rearrangement uses TRBV20-1 and TRBJ1-4, with D perhaps matching TRBD1 (5 bases). Trimming removed 5 bases from V and 4 bases from J, with 14 bases in between. The V gene's germline CDR1 is DFQATT and CDR2 SNEGSKA (reference sequence). This CDR3 has 14 amino acids. Here the CDR3 DNA reads TGCAGTGCTGATGGAGGGGCCCTTAATGAAAAACTGTTTTTT. Residues: CSADGGALNEKLFF.

The chain links TRBV10-2 to TRBJ1-6, with no clear D. The CDR3 loop spans 14 amino acids. The germline V and J ends were trimmed by 7 bases and 2 bases, with 9 bases remaining between them. Germline loops: CDR1 WSHSY, CDR2 SAAADI. The CDR3 DNA reads TGCGCCAGCACGTTCTTCACCTATAATTCACCCCTCCACTTT. Amino acid sequence: CASTFFTYNSPLHF.

This clonotype was counted only a few times. The rearrangement links TRBV6-1 to TRBJ1-1, with 7 bases fitting TRBD1. This CDR3 is 14 amino acids long. Germline lookup yields CDR1 MNHNS and CDR2 SASEGT. V was pared by 7 bases and J by 0 bases, with 5 bases of the junction left unmatched. Here the CDR3 reads CASTPGQLNTEAFF. For the CDR3, the DNA is TGTGCCAGCACTCCGGGACAGCTGAACACTGAAGCTTTCTTT.

V gene TRBV30 combines with J gene TRBJ1-2; D might be TRBD1 (5 bases). With 2 bases removed from V and 3 bases from J, the gap between germline ends came to 10 bases. The CDR3 has 13 residues. CDR1 and CDR2 (germline): GTSNPN, SVGIG (reference sequence). The chain's CDR3 is CAWSPGLDYGYTF. The DNA of the CDR3 is TGTGCCTGGAGTCCAGGGTTGGACTATGGCTACACCTTC.

The V gene is TRBV29-1, the J gene TRBJ1-2, with D possibly matching TRBD1 (5 bases). The CDR3 is made up of 14 amino acids. Trimming took 3 bases from V and 0 from J, leaving 11 bases between them. Germline CDR1 reads SQVTM; CDR2 reads ANQGSEA. The CDR3 spells CSVERQLTNYGYTF. For the CDR3, the DNA is TGCAGCGTTGAGCGACAGCTCACTAACTATGGCTACACCTTC.

The rearrangement joins TRBV19 to TRBJ1-1; unclear D gene. Germline V gives CDR1 LNHDA, CDR2 SQIVND (reference sequence). The CDR3 length is 17 residues. The germline V and J ends were trimmed by 7 bases and 1 base, with 22 bases remaining between them. CDR3 DNA: TGTGCCAGTACCGTGCCCCCACGGACTGGATCGAACACTGAAGCTTTCTTT. Its translation: CASTVPPRTGSNTEAFF.

The V call is TRBV4-1, the J call TRBJ2-1, with D perhaps matching TRBD2 (5 bases). The germline V and J ends were trimmed by 4 bases and 4 bases, with 17 bases remaining between them. This CDR3 is 16 amino acids long. Germline V gives CDR1 MGHRA, CDR2 YSYEKL. This CDR3 is CASSPLTGVFYNEQFF. The CDR3 region has the DNA TGCGCCAGCAGCCCATTGACCGGGGTTTTTTACAATGAGCAGTTCTTC.

The chain uses TRBV20-1 and TRBJ1-2, with TRBD1 matching 9 bases. CDR1 is DFQATT and CDR2 is SNEGSKA in the germline V gene (reference sequence). Trimming took 5 bases from V and 0 from J; bases not matched to a gene: 10. There are 16 residues in the CDR3. CDR3 region: CSAQTGGLDANYGYTF. The CDR3 nucleotides are TGCAGTGCTCAGACAGGGGGACTTGACGCTAACTATGGCTACACCTTC.

This chain joins TRBV7-9 and TRBJ2-5; D gene uncertain. There are 14 residues in the CDR3. Germline CDR1 SEHNR, CDR2 FQNEAQ (reference sequence). V was cut by 4 bases and J by 2 bases, with 11 bases left in between. The CDR3, as DNA: TGTGCCAGCAGCTCCCGACTCGGTCAAGAGACCCAGTACTTC. It yields the protein CASSSRLGQETQYF.

This clonotype is labeled as medium-sized. The gene calls are TRBV21-1 and TRBJ1-5. TRBV21-1 is a recognized pseudogene. The CDR3 contains 11 residues. The CDR3 DNA is TGTGCCAGCAGTCCCACTCAGCCCCAGCATTTT. This encodes CASSPTQPQHF.